This passage covers 18 T cell receptor beta chains from one sample sequenced in a study of T-cell memory formation after mild COVID-19. TCRdb reanalysed the 5' RACE reads using MiXCR and keeps one entry per CDR3 protein. The repertoire holds some 65,000 distinct CDR3 sequences, with over 15% as singletons. What was sequenced was PBMCs or a T cell subset sorted from them (not recorded which). Every receptor here comes from an adult woman who had mild COVID-19 (a few samples of this study predate the infection). Cell type and time point are not known.

This clonotype was seen a few times. The genes are TRBV5-1 and TRBJ2-1, with 14 bases lining up with TRBD2. This CDR3 region has 15 residues. V dropped 4 bases and J dropped 4; count of bases not matched to a gene: 1. Germline assignment: CDR1 SGHRS and CDR2 YFSETQ. CDR3 coding DNA: TGCGCCAGCAGCAGGACTAGCGGGGGGTACAATGAGCAGTTCTTC. Amino acids: CASSRTSGGYNEQFF.

The V call is TRBV24-1, the J call TRBJ2-7; 7 nucleotides line up with TRBD2. V lost 5 bases, J lost 2 bases, and 2 bases stayed unmatched. The CDR3 is made up of 13 amino acids. Looked up from germline, CDR1 is KGHDR and CDR2 is SFDVKD. CDR3 sequence reads: CATSARGTYEQYF. The CDR3 bases are TGTGCCACCAGTGCGCGGGGGACCTACGAGCAGTACTTC.

V usage is TRBV3-1 and J usage is TRBJ2-3; 10 bases align to TRBD2. The V and J ends lost 4 bases and 2 bases, in that order; junction bases with no gene match: 6. The length of the CDR3 is 16 residues. Germline V CDR1 and CDR2: LGHDT, YNNKEL (reference sequence). The CDR3 region has the DNA TGTGCCAGCAGCCCCCGGACTAGCGGAATCACAGATACGCAGTATTTT. This codes for CASSPRTSGITDTQYF.

In this sample, this clonotype turned up a few times. This chain uses TRBV5-6 with TRBJ2-1; D remains unclear. The CDR3 contains 13 residues. V lost 1 base to trimming and J lost 9 bases, with 11 bases between them. CDR1 and CDR2 from the germline V gene are SGHDT and YYEEEE. The CDR3 nucleotides are TGTGCCAGCAGCTTGCAAAGCTCGGTTGAGCAGTTCTTC. Its translation: CASSLQSSVEQFF. Full variable domain (missing parts from reference TRBV5-6 and TRBJ2-1): DAGVTQSPTHLIKTRGQQVTLRCSPKSGHDTVSWYQQALGQGPQFIFQYYEEEERQRGNFPDRFSGHQFPNYSSELNVNALLLGDSALYLCASSLQSSVEQFFGPGTRLTVL.

This clonotype has ten or more counts. The CDR3 loop is CATEEGQGSYEQYF. CDR3 coding DNA: TGTGCCACCGAAGAGGGACAGGGGAGCTACGAGCAGTACTTC. The chain carries TRBV15 and TRBJ2-7; 10 bases line up with TRBD1. CDR1 and CDR2 from the germline V gene are LNHNV and YYDKDF (reference sequence). The V segment lost 8 bases and the J segment 3 bases; nucleotides outside the gene matches: 7. The CDR3 is made up of 14 amino acids.

This clonotype occurred a few times. V gene TRBV30 combines with J gene TRBJ2-1, with unresolved D. Trimming removed 0 bases from V and 0 bases from J, with 6 bases in between. The CDR3 runs to 14 residues. Germline V lookup: CDR1 GTSNPN, CDR2 SVGIG (reference sequence). DNA for the CDR3: TGTGCCTGGAGTGTCGCGTTCTCCTACAATGAGCAGTTCTTC. It encodes CAWSVAFSYNEQFF.

This clonotype has ten or more counts. The chain carries TRBV7-9 and TRBJ2-1, with D possibly matching TRBD2 (5 bases). Trimming left V 4 bases short and J 0 bases short, with 19 bases between. Germline V gene data show CDR1 as SEHNR and CDR2 as FQNEAQ (reference sequence). This CDR3 has 18 amino acids. The CDR3 coding sequence is TGTGCCAGCAGCTCTCCGGACGATCCTGAGGGCTCCTACAATGAGCAGTTCTTC. The encoded protein is CASSSPDDPEGSYNEQFF.

This clonotype was counted a few times. The V gene is TRBV15, the J gene TRBJ1-6; D unclear. With 5 bases removed from V and 7 bases from J, the gap between germline ends came to 21 bases. Germline CDR1 and CDR2: LNHNV and YYDKDF (reference sequence). This CDR3 has 17 amino acids. CDR3 coding DNA: TGTGCCACCAGCCGAGGAAGTAGTGGGGAGCGAAATTCACCCCTCCACTTT. Translating it yields CATSRGSSGERNSPLHF.

This clonotype was counted a few times. This rearrangement joins TRBV7-6 to TRBJ2-1; D gene unclear. CDR3 length: 13 residues. V lost 0 bases and J lost 6, with 6 bases in between. Germline V gene sequence: CDR1 SGHVS, CDR2 FNYEAQ. The CDR3, as DNA: TGTGCCAGCAGCTTAGCGGGTTCCAATGAGCAGTTCTTC. It translates to CASSLAGSNEQFF.

The chain recombines TRBV5-5 with TRBJ1-1, with 8 nucleotides matching TRBD1. CDR3 length: 14 residues. CDR1 SGHKS and CDR2 YYEKEE come from the germline V gene (reference sequence). V was pared by 3 bases and J by 1 base, with 2 bases of the junction left unmatched. CDR3 DNA: TGTGCCAGCAGCTGGGGGACAGGGAACACTGAAGCTTTCTTT. Translating it yields CASSWGTGNTEAFF. The variable domain in full, completed from reference TRBV5-5 and TRBJ1-1, reads DAGVTQSPTHLIKTRGQQVTLRCSPISGHKSVSWYQQVLGQGPQFIFQYYEKEERGRGNFPDRFSARQFPNYSSELNVNALLLGDSALYLCASSWGTGNTEAFFGQGTRLTVV.

This clonotype is labeled as medium-sized (0.01 to 0.1%). V and J are TRBV28 and TRBJ1-1; D may be TRBD1 (6 bases). This CDR3 contains 15 residues. Trimming removed 3 bases at V and 6 bases at J, with 17 bases between. Germline-derived CDR1 and CDR2 are MDHEN and SYDVKM. For the CDR3, the DNA is TGTGCCAGCAGTTTGAGGCAGGGGATCGTAGCTGAAGCTTTCTTT. Protein product: CASSLRQGIVAEAFF.

The chain uses TRBV5-1 and TRBJ2-1; D possibly corresponds to TRBD2 (5 bases). The CDR3 spans 16 residues. V lost 0 bases and J lost 0, with 10 bases in between. CDR1 SGHRS and CDR2 YFSETQ come from the germline V gene. The CDR3 nucleotides read TGCGCCAGCAGCTTGGGGCAGCGGCTCTCCTACAATGAGCAGTTCTTC. As protein: CASSLGQRLSYNEQFF.

The J gene is TRBJ2-1, the V gene TRBV4-2, with D perhaps matching TRBD1 or TRBD2 (6 bases each). From germline, CDR1 is LGHNA and CDR2 YNFKEQ. V was trimmed by 5 bases and J by 9 bases, leaving 11 bases between them. This CDR3 is built from 12 residues. For the CDR3, the DNA is TGTGCCAGCAGCAAGGGGGGCATTGAGCAGTTCTTC. This encodes CASSKGGIEQFF.

The chain employs TRBV7-6 and TRBJ2-1; either TRBD1 or TRBD2 may supply D (6 bases each). Trimming took off 5 bases at V and 4 bases at J, with 24 bases between the two ends. The CDR3 is 18 residues long. The germline gives CDR1 SGHVS, CDR2 FNYEAQ. CDR3: CASSPYPFTGAPYNEQFF. CDR3 bases: TGTGCCAGCAGCCCTTACCCTTTTACGGGGGCACCTTACAATGAGCAGTTCTTC.

This clonotype occurred many times. One end of the junction does not line up with germline, which may come from a read error. V is TRBV7-9 and J is TRBJ2-1, with D tentatively TRBD1 (6 bases). The CDR3 is 14 residues long. CDR1 is SEHNR and CDR2 is FQNEAQ in the germline V gene (reference sequence). CDR3: CASTLPGTNNEQFF. The CDR3 coding sequence is TGTGCCAGCACCTTACCCGGGACAAACAATGAGCAGTTCTTC. The whole variable domain, remainder taken from reference TRBV7-9 and TRBJ2-1, is DTGVSQNPRHKITKRGQNVTFRCDPISEHNRLYWYRQTLGQGPEFLTYFQNEAQLEKSRLLSDRFSAERPKGSFSTLEIQRTEQGDSAMYLCASTLPGTNNEQFFGPGTRLTVL.

In DNA, the CDR3 is TGTGCCAGCAGTTACGGGCCGCCCGGGGGGCTGCCGAACAATGAGCAGTTCTTC. Protein: CASSYGPPGGLPNNEQFF. The rearrangement joins TRBV6-5 to TRBJ2-1, with D perhaps matching TRBD2 (7 bases). The CDR3 is made up of 18 amino acids. V lost 2 bases and J 5 bases, leaving 22 bases between the germline ends. CDR1 is MNHEY, CDR2 SVGAGI, per germline.

V usage is TRBV5-1 and J usage is TRBJ1-1; D possibly corresponds to TRBD1 (5 bases). The CDR3 has 12 residues. CDR1 and CDR2 from the germline V gene are SGHRS and YFSETQ. V was trimmed by 4 bases and J by 3 bases, leaving 7 bases between them. For the CDR3, the DNA is TGCGCCAGCAGCGGGGGGGACACTGAAGCTTTCTTT. As protein: CASSGGDTEAFF.

This clonotype was counted between two and nine times. The rearrangement uses TRBV19 and TRBJ1-1, with TRBD1 as a possible D gene (5 bases). This CDR3 contains 13 residues. CDR1 LNHDA and CDR2 SQIVND come from the germline V gene (reference sequence). V was trimmed by 5 bases and J by 4 bases, leaving 11 bases between them. The DNA of the CDR3 is TGTGCCAGTAGTCCTGGGGGTCTCACTGAAGCTTTCTTT. Translating it yields CASSPGGLTEAFF.